This T cell receptor beta chain derives from a study of OX40 agonist ivuxolimab in advanced cancers. For the study in its entirety: Ivuxolimab, which targeted the costimulatory receptor OX40 (CD134), was an agonistic, fully human IgG2 monoclonal antibody. Intravenous ivuxolimab was administered to patients every 2 weeks at six dose levels: 0.01, 0.1, 0.3, 1.5, 3 and 10 mg/kg. Of the approximately 50 dose-escalation patients, hepatocellular carcinoma was present in approximately 20, melanoma in roughly 15, renal cell carcinoma in 9 and head and neck cancer in 9. In the dose-escalation cohort, approximately 83% of patients were male, and the mean age was roughly 60 years with a range of roughly 23 to 79. Patients were allowed to have had prior anti-PD-1, anti-PD-L1 or anti-CTLA-4 therapy, and 40% to 45% of the dose-escalation patients had previously received checkpoint inhibitors. Partial responses occurred in three dose-escalation patients: two with cutaneous melanoma and one with hepatocellular carcinoma. Peripheral TCRbeta sequencing aimed to test whether ivuxolimab altered TCR sequence diversity and caused clonal T-cell expansion. The paper describes the monotherapy dose-escalation part (N = 52 patients) of the phase I trial of ivuxolimab.

Patients with a history of autoimmune disease or receiving systemic immunosuppression were excluded from the trial. Peripheral blood for TCR sequencing was collected from all dose cohorts at baseline, on cycle 4 day 1, and on cycle 7 day 1. Samples came from an open-label, multicenter, first-in-human phase I dose-escalation trial of ivuxolimab. The trial enrolled adults with locally advanced or metastatic head and neck squamous cell, hepatocellular, melanoma or renal cell carcinoma. CD4+ and CD8+ T cells were sorted separately from peripheral blood before TCR sequencing. As concerns this clone: What this receptor recognizes is not known. No much larger clone is present one base from it, and per-base qualities are unavailable.

The study at large found these results: Clonal expansion of both CD4+ and CD8+ blood T cells was observed from baseline to week 6 at doses 0.1 to 3.0 mg/kg. Low levels of normalized T-cell clonal expansion were also seen in some patients who did not respond. After ivuxolimab, more expanded clones were found on average in CD8+ T cells than in CD4+ T cells. Antigen specificity was not determined for the clonally expanded peripheral T cells. Partial responders in the 0.1-3.0 mg/kg groups had among the lowest normalized peripheral clonal expansion, especially among CD8+ T cells.

There are 14 amino acids in the CDR3, from cysteine to phenylalanine inclusive. Only the CDR3 DNA is retained, 42 bases long and in frame from the first base. From V the trimming removes 3 bases and from J it removes 1 base, while the gene matches leave 3 bases of the junction unaccounted for. The germline V gene encodes CDR1 MDHEN and CDR2 SYDVKM. To sequence the TCRbeta CDR3 region, genomic DNA was isolated from the sorted cells. The immunoSEQ Assay was used to sequence the TCRbeta CDR3 regions. Held by TCRdb, this immuneACCESS table contains in-frame sequences only and omits some clones. Under half of the omission traces to an unresolved V gene where checked; the cause of the rest is unknown. Counted in this sample were about 71,000 clones; around 94% of them appeared once. The top ten clones comprise approximately 15% of the sample.

This TCR was sampled from an adult with an advanced solid tumor such as melanoma, head and neck, liver or kidney cancer. The sequenced sample was CD4+ or CD8+ T cells sorted from blood, obtained in a trial of the OX40 agonist ivuxolimab. The chain links TRBV28 with TRBJ2-7, and TRBD1 matches 7 of the central bases. The CDR3 region: CASSFNRGSYEQYF. The DNA sequence is given as TGTGCCAGCAGTTTCAACAGGGGTTCCTACGAGCAGTACTTC.